This T cell receptor (beta chain) derives from a study of blood T cell repertoires in COVID-19. In the study overall: Sites across the United States, Italy and Spain contributed samples from acute and convalescent COVID-19.

The CDR3 runs 16 residues. Per germline, CDR1 KGHSH and CDR2 LQKENI. The ends were cut back, 3 bases at V and 1 base at J, with 13 bases in the middle. Per the original methods: Amplification from reference gene primers served as the basis for estimated nucleated cell counts. The method was immunoSEQ multiplex PCR; TCRdb's version includes in-frame clones alone and lacks a portion of them. The V and J calls and clone size are taken from that table; D and trimming were inferred from the DNA. This sample has about 200,000 clones; around 83% occur once, and the top ten carry approximately 13%. The sequence was obtained from a human donor in a cohort sampled during active COVID-19. The chain combines TRBV18 with TRBJ1-5, with a tentative D call TRBD1 (5 bases). The sequencing input was peripheral blood. This CDR3 is CASSPGGYSSNQPQHF. CDR3 DNA: TGTGCCAGCTCACCGGGGGGTTATTCGAGCAATCAGCCCCAGCATTTT.